This TCR beta chain was sequenced for a study of blood T cell dynamics during melanoma immunotherapy. CDR1 MNHNY and CDR2 SVGAGI come from the germline V gene (reference sequence). The CDR3 length is 14 residues. V shed 4 bases and J shed 5 bases, with 15 bases lying between them. In the case of this clone: As yet, its antigen is unknown.

Overall study results and limits: Among sorted CD8+ subsets, immune-effector cells had the highest clonality and cell-free DNA similarity.

Time point described: week 3, after first cycle of checkpoint inhibitor. Immune-effector memory T cells were defined as CD3+ CD4- CD8+ CD45RA- CD45RO-high CD27- CCR7-. No patient had earlier systemic cancer treatment, concurrent immunosuppressants, or another active cancer. Each sorted CD8+ T cell subset had its entire DNA loaded. TCRdb keeps only in-frame clones here, not all; method: immunoSEQ multiplex PCR. The sample holds about a thousand clones; roughly 78% are singletons and the top ten take 15% to 18%. The origin of this receptor is a human donor with melanoma. The chain couples TRBV6-6 to TRBJ2-7; D is uncertain. The material sequenced was CD8+ T cells from blood, taken from a patient treated with checkpoint blockade. This chain's CDR3 is CASSSWTHTDEQYF. The CDR3 nucleotides read TGTGCCAGCAGTTCGTGGACCCACACCGACGAGCAGTACTTC.